This T cell receptor beta chain is drawn from a study of patients and donors after allogeneic stem cell transplantation. TCRdb called the RT-PCR reads again in MiXCR, with one record for every CDR3 protein. The sample gives 900,000 to 1,000,000 distinct CDR3 sequences, about a sixth of which show up once; 5% to 7.5% is in the top ten. Concerning this clonotype itself: A junction boundary mismatches the germline segment, possibly from a read error.

The receptor comes from a human donor who was either an allogeneic HSCT recipient or a stem cell or donor lymphocyte infusion donor (not recorded which). It is not recorded whose cells these are; they may come from a transplant donor. The sequenced material came from blood, either unsorted or a sorted T cell fraction (not recorded which).

In DNA form, the CDR3 reads TGCAGTGCTAGCCCCTCCGGGACGGATTCAGTGGATTTT. Translated, it gives CSASPSGTDSVDF. The chain is built from TRBV20-1 and TRBJ2-3; D is tentatively TRBD1 or TRBD2 (5 bases each). The CDR3 has 13 residues. Germline V gives CDR1 DFQATT, CDR2 SNEGSKA (reference sequence).